The rows below give T cell receptor beta chains drawn from one sample of a study of PD-1 blockade in classical Hodgkin lymphoma. The method was immunoSEQ multiplex PCR; TCRdb's version includes in-frame clones alone and lacks a portion of them. The repertoire holds 10,000 to 15,000 clones, with over 80% as singletons. The input for sequencing was peripheral blood mononuclear cells (PBMCs), taken at baseline. The receptors originated from a human donor with classical Hodgkin lymphoma. Both conserved end residues are part of each CDR3. The D gene is left open where the match is weak. Size values are once, few and many counts, or a class for expanded clones, and some rows have none.

TGTGCCAGTTCTACGACAGGGGAATCGGGAAACACCATATATTTT	CASSTTGESGNTIYF	TRBJ1-3	.	TRBV19	TRBD1
TGTGCCAGCAGCCCTACGGGAGGCACAGATACGCAGTATTTT	CASSPTGGTDTQYF	TRBJ2-3	once	TRBV11-2	.
TGTGCCAGCAGTTTATCGAGGGACAGGGGTTTGTGGGTCAACAATGAGCAGTTCTTC	CASSLSRDRGLWVNNEQFF	TRBJ2-1	.	TRBV27	TRBD1
TGCGCCAGCAAACAGGGGCAGAGCGGGGAGCTGTTTTTT	CASKQGQSGELFF	TRBJ2-2	.	TRBV5-1	TRBD1
TGTGCCAGCAGCTTGGCGCATTCGGAGTCTGGGGCCGACGTCCTGACTTTC	CASSLAHSESGADVLTF	TRBJ2-6	.	TRBV5-4	.
TGTGCCAGCAGTTCTGGGACTAGCGACCTACCCACAGATACGCAGTATTTT	CASSSGTSDLPTDTQYF	TRBJ2-3	.	TRBV28	TRBD2
TGTGCCAGCAGCCGTGCTGGGGTTCTCAATGAGCAGTTCTTC	CASSRAGVLNEQFF	TRBJ2-1	.	TRBV11-2	.
TGCGCCAGCAGCCCCGGCCAAGAGACCCAGTACTTC	CASSPGQETQYF	TRBJ2-5	.	TRBV5-1	.
TGTGCCAGCAGCGTAGAATCTAGCGGGACCACAGATACGCAGTATTTT	CASSVESSGTTDTQYF	TRBJ2-3	.	TRBV9	TRBD2
TGTGCCAGCAGTCTCCGGGACAGGCGCACAGATACGCAGTATTTT	CASSLRDRRTDTQYF	TRBJ2-3	few	TRBV27	TRBD1
TGTGCCAGCAGCAGACACGGGACACCGAACACTGAAGCTTTCTTT	CASSRHGTPNTEAFF	TRBJ1-1	.	TRBV21-1	.
TGTGCCAGCAGTTCTTTTCCGGGACAGGGGGACAATGAGCAGTTCTTC	CASSSFPGQGDNEQFF	TRBJ2-1	.	TRBV6-5	TRBD1
TGTGCCAGCATCCCTACCGACAGGGTTGCCAGCGAGCAGTACTTC	CASIPTDRVASEQYF	TRBJ2-7	.	TRBV6-6	TRBD1
TGTGCCAGTAGAGACCATAGCACAGATACGCAGTATTTT	CASRDHSTDTQYF	TRBJ2-3	.	TRBV19	.
TGTGCCATCAGGAAGACAGGGGGCTATGGCTACACCTTC	CAIRKTGGYGYTF	TRBJ1-2	.	TRBV10-3	TRBD1
TGTGCCAGCAGCTTGGCGGGCAGTTCCCCTTCTACCATTAATCAGCCCCAGCATTTT	CASSLAGSSPSTINQPQHF	TRBJ1-5	few	TRBV5-5	.
TGTGCCAGCAGTCCCACGGATAGCAATCAGCCCCAGCATTTT	CASSPTDSNQPQHF	TRBJ1-5	.	TRBV25-1	.
TGTGCCACGAGGGACAGCCCCTACGAGCAGTACTTC	CATRDSPYEQYF	TRBJ2-7	.	TRBV28	TRBD1
TGTGCCAGCAGCTTAGGTGGCGGACCCTACGAGCAGTACTTC	CASSLGGGPYEQYF	TRBJ2-7	.	TRBV7-9	.
TGTGCCAGCAGCTTAGCCGGGACAGAGCAGTTCTTC	CASSLAGTEQFF	TRBJ2-1	few	TRBV7-9	.
TGTGCCAGCAGTGCTAGCGGGAGGACTTACGAGCAGTACTTC	CASSASGRTYEQYF	TRBJ2-7	.	TRBV6-1	TRBD2
TGTGCCAGCAGCCCCCCGGGACTAGCGGGAGCCGGGGAGCTGTTTTTT	CASSPPGLAGAGELFF	TRBJ2-2	.	TRBV7-9	TRBD2
TGTGCCAGCAACTTCGCTACAGGGACCAACACTGAAGCTTTCTTT	CASNFATGTNTEAFF	TRBJ1-1	.	TRBV14	.
TGCAGCGCGACCCCTGTCCATGAGCAGTTCTTC	CSATPVHEQFF	TRBJ2-1	.	TRBV29-1	.
TGTGCCAGCATAGCGGGGCCGAACACCGGGGAGCTGTTTTTT	CASIAGPNTGELFF	TRBJ2-2	.	TRBV2	TRBD2
TGTGCCAGCAGCTCAACATTCGACAGGGGGCAGGGCTATGGCTACACCTTC	CASSSTFDRGQGYGYTF	TRBJ1-2	once	TRBV5-4	TRBD1
TGTGCCAGCAGTGGACATGGGAACTCCTACGAGCAGTACTTC	CASSGHGNSYEQYF	TRBJ2-7	.	TRBV6-1	.
TGTGCCAGCAGTGAGACAGAGACCTACGAGCAGTACTTC	CASSETETYEQYF	TRBJ2-7	.	TRBV6-1	.
TGTGCCTGGACCGGGACAGGGCACGAGCAGTACTTC	CAWTGTGHEQYF	TRBJ2-7	.	TRBV30	TRBD1
TGTGCCAGCAGCTCCGGACAGGGTGCCATATATTTT	CASSSGQGAIYF	TRBJ1-3	.	TRBV9	TRBD1
TGTGCCAGCAGTCTGACAGGGGGCTTGTTATCCTACGAGCAGTACTTC	CASSLTGGLLSYEQYF	TRBJ2-7	few	TRBV28	TRBD1
TGCGCCAGCAGCCAAGAAGTCGCGACTTCTGGGGGGCTCTACGAGCAGTACTTC	CASSQEVATSGGLYEQYF	TRBJ2-7	.	TRBV4-1	.
TGTGCCAGCAGCCAAGGACTAGCCTACGAGCAGTACTTC	CASSQGLAYEQYF	TRBJ2-7	.	TRBV7-8	TRBD2
TGTGCCAGCAGCCCCGGGGGGGGCCTCTATGGCTACACCTTC	CASSPGGGLYGYTF	TRBJ1-2	.	TRBV7-2	.
TGTGCCAGCAGCTTAGGCGGCCAAGAGACCCAGTACTTC	CASSLGGQETQYF	TRBJ2-5	.	TRBV11-2	.
TGTGCCAGCAGCCCCCTGGACGGGAGCAATCAGCCCCAGCATTTT	CASSPLDGSNQPQHF	TRBJ1-5	.	TRBV6-5	.
TGTGCCAGCAGTAACCTTTGGAATGGGGCCGGGGAGCTGTTTTTT	CASSNLWNGAGELFF	TRBJ2-2	.	TRBV27	.
TGTGCCAGTAACCGGGACGGAACCTCTGGAAACACCATATATTTT	CASNRDGTSGNTIYF	TRBJ1-3	.	TRBV19	.
TGTGCCAGCAGATCGACGGGGAACACCGGGGAGCTGTTTTTT	CASRSTGNTGELFF	TRBJ2-2	.	TRBV7-2	.
TGTGCCAGCAGCTTGGCCGGGACGAGCAATGAGCAGTTCTTC	CASSLAGTSNEQFF	TRBJ2-1	.	TRBV5-4	.
TGTGCCAGCAGCTCCCCAGCGGGGACTAGCGGAGGCGAGCAGTACTTC	CASSSPAGTSGGEQYF	TRBJ2-7	.	TRBV7-9	TRBD2
TGTGCCAGCGGAAAGAGCCCGGGCCGCTGGGACACTGAAGCTTTCTTT	CASGKSPGRWDTEAFF	TRBJ1-1	.	TRBV28	.
TGTGCCACCAGCAGAGATGGACCGCCTTACGAGCAGTACTTC	CATSRDGPPYEQYF	TRBJ2-7	.	TRBV15	.
TGCGCCAGCAGCTTGGGCCCTGGTGGCTACACCTTC	CASSLGPGGYTF	TRBJ1-2	few	TRBV5-1	.
TGTGCCAACACCGGGGGGCTTAGCAATCAGCCCCAGCATTTT	CANTGGLSNQPQHF	TRBJ1-5	.	TRBV19	.
TGTGCCACCAGCAGAGTCAAGCTAGCGGGAGTGTCATACGAGCAGTACTTC	CATSRVKLAGVSYEQYF	TRBJ2-7	.	TRBV15	TRBD2
TGTGCCAGCAGTACGGGGCCTGAGCAGTTCTTC	CASSTGPEQFF	TRBJ2-1	few	TRBV28	.
TGTGCCAGCAGCCCTACTGGGAGCAACACCGGGGAGCTGTTTTTT	CASSPTGSNTGELFF	TRBJ2-2	.	TRBV7-8	.
TGTGCCAGCGCGGATTGGGTAGCGGGTGCAGATACGCAGTATTTT	CASADWVAGADTQYF	TRBJ2-3	.	TRBV27	TRBD2
TGCAGCGTTGGGACTTCTACAGATACGCAGTATTTT	CSVGTSTDTQYF	TRBJ2-3	.	TRBV29-1	.
TGTGCCAGCACCCCTAGCGGGATAGGTTACGAGCAGTACTTC	CASTPSGIGYEQYF	TRBJ2-7	few	TRBV13	TRBD2
TGTGCCAGCAGTGTATGGGGACCAACTGGAAACACCATATATTTT	CASSVWGPTGNTIYF	TRBJ1-3	.	TRBV2	.
TGTGCCAGTAGTAAGGTGGCAGATCCCCCGCGGGAGACCCAGTACTTC	CASSKVADPPRETQYF	TRBJ2-5	.	TRBV19	.